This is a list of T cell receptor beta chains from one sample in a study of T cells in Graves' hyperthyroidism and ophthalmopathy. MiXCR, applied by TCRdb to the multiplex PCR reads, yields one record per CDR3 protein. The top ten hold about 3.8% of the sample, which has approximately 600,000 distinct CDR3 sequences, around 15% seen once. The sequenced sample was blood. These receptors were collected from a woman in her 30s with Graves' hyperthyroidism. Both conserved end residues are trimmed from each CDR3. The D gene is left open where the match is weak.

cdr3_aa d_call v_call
ASGSQGQGRPSGANVLT TRBD1 TRBV12-5
ASRLAGEKLF . TRBV27
ASSQWDRGQGQPQH TRBD1 TRBV3-1
AASVPTENYGYT . TRBV28
ASSFVSVPYNEQF . TRBV27
ASSLGVDEQF . TRBV7-9
ASSPVLLGTDTQY . TRBV18
ASTPTTGDSYGQY . TRBV7-2
ASSLEGRTYEQY . TRBV5-1
ASSLDGFKQGTVDSPLH TRBD1 TRBV11-3
ASSRREDNTQY TRBD2 TRBV19
ASSVVSSGYNEQF TRBD2 TRBV9
ASSNTGSFETQY . TRBV7-3
SARVGEQF . TRBV20-1
ASSWSRNTEAF . TRBV11-3
SARAQGLATTDEQY TRBD2 TRBV20-1
ASVKVAAGELF . TRBV28
ATSDSWDQPQH . TRBV24-1
ASGSYSGRSYNEQF TRBD2 TRBV12-5
ASVMGQPGTDTQY . TRBV28
ASSHGGEQGYT . TRBV6-1
ASQAESTDTQY . TRBV2
ASSQGTDYGYT . TRBV14
ASRETGINYEQY TRBD1 TRBV5-1
ASSLGGRSDTQY TRBD2 TRBV28
ASSPKGAANEKLF TRBD1 TRBV18
ASSSEEQY . TRBV28
ATSDPTGHATGELF . TRBV24-1
ASSVNPYGYT . TRBV9
ASSPIEETQY . TRBV9
ASSLGKTGGRMNTEAF TRBD1 TRBV5-5
ASSPPLGQGDEKLF TRBD1 TRBV12-3/TRBV12-4
ASSRAGALDTGELF TRBD2 TRBV5-5
ASSLNGQGWETQY . TRBV27
AWDGNLNSPLH . TRBV30
ASGLGDSNTEAF . TRBV5-1
ASSLYGDEQY . TRBV7-3
ASSFTGVAF TRBD1 TRBV13
AGAGLAGPASYNEQF TRBD2 TRBV2
ASSLYRGSTDTQY TRBD2 TRBV7-2
ASSSGSKTQY . TRBV7-9
ASRDPDRGQSGNTIY TRBD1 TRBV7-9